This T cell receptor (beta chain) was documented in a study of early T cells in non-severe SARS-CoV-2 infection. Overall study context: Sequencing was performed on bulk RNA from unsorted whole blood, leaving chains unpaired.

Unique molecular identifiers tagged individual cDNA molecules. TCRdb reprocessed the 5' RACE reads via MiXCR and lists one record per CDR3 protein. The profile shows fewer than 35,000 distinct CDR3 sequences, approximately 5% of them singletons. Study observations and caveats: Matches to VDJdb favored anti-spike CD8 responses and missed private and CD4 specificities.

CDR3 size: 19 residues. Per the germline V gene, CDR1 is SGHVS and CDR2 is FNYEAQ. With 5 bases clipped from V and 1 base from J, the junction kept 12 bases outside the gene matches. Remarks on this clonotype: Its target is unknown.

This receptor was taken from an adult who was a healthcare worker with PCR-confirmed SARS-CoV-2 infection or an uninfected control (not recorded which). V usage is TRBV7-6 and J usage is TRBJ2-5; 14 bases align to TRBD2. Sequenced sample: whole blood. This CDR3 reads CASSRPGLAGGNLQETQYF. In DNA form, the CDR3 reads TGTGCCAGCAGCCGGCCCGGACTAGCGGGGGGTAACCTCCAAGAGACCCAGTACTTC.